These T cell receptor beta chains were read from a single sample in a study of regulatory T cells in long-lasting Graves disease. MiXCR, applied by TCRdb to the multiplex PCR reads, yields one record per CDR3 protein. The table records roughly 610,000 distinct CDR3 sequences, about 16% of them present only once. The same data also went into a second study, on T cells in Graves' hyperthyroidism and ophthalmopathy.

The material sequenced was peripheral blood mononuclear cells (PBMCs), taken at new diagnosis, from a patient treated with antithyroid drugs. These receptors were taken from a man in his late teens or twenties with Graves disease. Each CDR3 is given with its conserved first and last residue. A D gene is named only where the DNA matches it firmly. Clone size is stated in some rows and not others, as once, few, many or a class when expanded.

cdr3_nt cdr3_aa d_call v_call clone_size cdr3_length j_call
TGTGCCTGGAGTTCAATACAGGGTTCTGGTGAAAAACTGTTTTTT CAWSSIQGSGEKLFF NA TRBV30 NA 15 TRBJ1-4
TGCAGTACCTTCCCCTCTAGCGGGAGTGGGAATGAGCAGTTCTTC CSTFPSSGSGNEQFF TRBD2 TRBV20-1 few 15 TRBJ2-1
TGTGCCAGCAGTTCGAAACTTAACACCGGGGAGCTGTTTTTT CASSSKLNTGELFF NA TRBV28 NA 14 TRBJ2-2
TGCAGCGTTGCTGGGACAACCTACACCGGGGAGCTGTTTTTT CSVAGTTYTGELFF NA TRBV29-1 NA 14 TRBJ2-2
TGTGCCAGCTGTGTCTTTAGCTCCTACAATGAGCAGTTCTTC CASCVFSSYNEQFF NA TRBV28 many 14 TRBJ2-1
TGTGCCTGGAGTGGTTCGGTCGGCAGGGGGAGAGGCACCGGGGAGCTGTTTTTT CAWSGSVGRGRGTGELFF TRBD1 TRBV30 many 18 TRBJ2-2
TGTGCCAGCAGTTCCCCCCGGGACAGTGTTTGGGAGACCCAGTACTTC CASSSPRDSVWETQYF TRBD1 TRBV7-2 few 16 TRBJ2-5
TGTGCCAGCAAGCCGGACTCCCAGCGGGATGAGCAGTTCTTC CASKPDSQRDEQFF NA TRBV6-1 NA 14 TRBJ2-1
TGTGCCAGCAGTGACAGGCCTAGCGGAAACAATGAGCAGTTCTTC CASSDRPSGNNEQFF NA TRBV6-2/TRBV6-3 few 15 TRBJ2-1
TGCGCCAGCATGGGGGACCTCCGGTACGAGCAGTACTTC CASMGDLRYEQYF NA TRBV5-1 many 13 TRBJ2-7
TGTGCCAGCAGCTTAGAAGCAGGGACTGATGGCTACACCTTC CASSLEAGTDGYTF NA TRBV7-3 NA 14 TRBJ1-2
TGTGCCATCTCTAAGGGCGAGGGAGAGAGGGTCGAGCAGTACTTC CAISKGEGERVEQYF NA TRBV25-1 few 15 TRBJ2-7
TGTGCCAGCAGCATCCAGGGTATCACTGAAGCTTTCTTT CASSIQGITEAFF NA TRBV5-4 many 13 TRBJ1-1
TGCGCCAGCAGTGGGACAGGGGGCGCCGAGCAGTACTTC CASSGTGGAEQYF TRBD1 TRBV4-1 few 13 TRBJ2-7
TGTGCCAGCAGCTCCACTTTTAGCGGAAGCTCCTACAATGAGCAGTTCTTC CASSSTFSGSSYNEQFF NA TRBV7-2 few 17 TRBJ2-1
TGTGCCAGCAGCGCAGGCTCCACTAGCGGGAATTACAATGAGCAGTTCTTC CASSAGSTSGNYNEQFF TRBD2 TRBV28 many 17 TRBJ2-1
TGTGCCAGCAGCGAACCCGGGGGGAGCTCCTACAATGAGCAGTTCTTC CASSEPGGSSYNEQFF TRBD2 TRBV7-9 many 16 TRBJ2-1
TGTGCCAGTGAAGGCAGGGCTGGCAATCAGCCCCAGCATTTT CASEGRAGNQPQHF NA TRBV6-1 once 14 TRBJ1-5
TGTGCCAGCAGTCGACAGGGATTAGGGTATGGCTACACCTTC CASSRQGLGYGYTF TRBD1 TRBV28 many 14 TRBJ1-2
TGTGCCAGCAGCTTAGTAGATCAGGAGCAGTACTTC CASSLVDQEQYF NA TRBV11-2 NA 12 TRBJ2-7
TGTGCCAGCAGCTTGTTCGGGAGACCGATCCACACAGATACGCAGTATTTT CASSLFGRPIHTDTQYF NA TRBV5-4 few 17 TRBJ2-3
TGTGCCAGCAGGGCGCTCCTGGGGGAGGAGACCCAGTACTTC CASRALLGEETQYF NA TRBV27 NA 14 TRBJ2-5
TGTGCCAGCAGTTTACGGTCTGGCTTTTCAGCGGGACGCTACAATGAGCAGTTCTTC CASSLRSGFSAGRYNEQFF TRBD2 TRBV28 many 19 TRBJ2-1
TGTGCCAGCTCAGAAGACATGAACACTGAAGCTTTCTTT CASSEDMNTEAFF NA TRBV18 many 13 TRBJ1-1
TGTGCCAGCAGTTTTGAGGCGGGGAGCACAGATACGCAGTATTTT CASSFEAGSTDTQYF NA TRBV28 NA 15 TRBJ2-3
TGTGCCAGCAGCCCAGGGGGCATATTTACAGATACGCAGTATTTT CASSPGGIFTDTQYF TRBD1 TRBV11-2 many 15 TRBJ2-3
TGTGCCAGCACTCCGGACAGGGGGAACACCGGGGAGCTGTTTTTT CASTPDRGNTGELFF TRBD1 TRBV2 NA 15 TRBJ2-2
TGTGCCAGCAGTTTCCTAGCGAGAAGCACAGATACGCAGTATTTT CASSFLARSTDTQYF NA TRBV12-3/TRBV12-4 NA 15 TRBJ2-3
TGTGCCAGCAGCTTAGCGCTGGACAGTCACAATCAGCCCCAGCATTTT CASSLALDSHNQPQHF NA TRBV11-1 NA 16 TRBJ1-5
TGTGCCAGCAGTCCCCCGGGGGCCCAGTACTTC CASSPPGAQYF NA TRBV12-3/TRBV12-4 few 11 TRBJ2-5
TGTGCCAGCAGTTTAGACGTTGGCTCGCAGCCCCAGCATTTT CASSLDVGSQPQHF NA TRBV12-3/TRBV12-4 many 14 TRBJ1-5
TGCAGTGCTACCGGGACTAGCGCATACGAGCAGTACTTC CSATGTSAYEQYF TRBD2 TRBV20-1 few 13 TRBJ2-7
TGTGCCAGCAAAGGGACAGGGTATGAAAAACTGTTTTTT CASKGTGYEKLFF TRBD1 TRBV27 many 13 TRBJ1-4
TGTGCCAGCAGCGCTGGGGTGGGGGACAGGGGGGGAAATGAGCAGTTCTTC CASSAGVGDRGGNEQFF TRBD1 TRBV9 many 17 TRBJ2-1
TGCAGCGTTGTTGGGGGACAGGGCGTCGTAGGCATTCAGTACTTC CSVVGGQGVVGIQYF TRBD1 TRBV29-1 many 15 TRBJ2-4
TGCAGTGCTAGAGTAGGTTTGACAGGGGTTCAGCCCCAGCATTTT CSARVGLTGVQPQHF TRBD1 TRBV20-1 NA 15 TRBJ1-5